Each of the 5 T cell receptor beta chains below was sequenced from the same sample in a study of T-cell reconstitution after alpha-beta-depleted transplantation in children. As it was prepared, the TCRbeta library received unique molecular identifiers. In TCRdb, the PCR reads were re-called with MiXCR into one record per CDR3 protein. The top ten clones hold 2.2% of a sample with hundreds of thousands of distinct CDR3 sequences, 13% of them seen once. The sequencing used PBMCs, mostly from graft donor cells, collected 360 days after TCRalphabeta/CD19-depleted stem cell transplant. The receptor source for this set is a male patient aged 5 to 17 who had a stem cell transplant for acute myeloid leukemia, so the T cells may come from the graft donor.

The chain carries TRBV4-3 and TRBJ2-3, with a tentative D call TRBD1 (6 bases). Trimming took off 4 bases at V and 4 bases at J, with 21 bases between the two ends. CDR1 and CDR2 (germline): LGHNA, YSLEER. The CDR3 has 17 amino acids. DNA for the CDR3: TGCGCCAGCAGCCCCAGCGAGGGGGAGAGTTTGGCAGATACGCAGTATTTT. Translating it yields CASSPSEGESLADTQYF.

The chain links TRBV18 to TRBJ2-5; TRBD2 might be the D (5 bases). The CDR3 totals 16 residues. Germline lookup yields CDR1 KGHSH and CDR2 LQKENI. V lost 1 base, J lost 7 bases, and 19 bases lay in between. The chain's CDR3 is CASSPLGVSFTWTQYF. CDR3 in DNA: TGTGCCAGCTCACCACTCGGGGTGTCCTTCACATGGACCCAGTACTTC.

The chain carries TRBV27 and TRBJ2-5; 7 positions match TRBD2. V lost 6 bases and J lost 2; bases outside the gene matches: 3. The germline V gene has CDR1 MNHEY and CDR2 SMNVEV (reference sequence). The CDR3 consists of 13 residues. The CDR3 here is CASRGLTQETQYF. The CDR3 DNA reads as TGTGCCAGCAGGGGACTAACTCAAGAGACCCAGTACTTC.

The chain has TRBV9 and TRBJ2-5; tentative D call: TRBD1 (6 bases). V was shortened by 5 bases and J by 5 bases, with 16 bases between the two germline ends. CDR1 and CDR2 (germline): SGDLS, YYNGEE. This CDR3 contains 14 residues. DNA of the CDR3: TGTGCCAGCAGTGGGGACATGGGGGTGGAGACCCAGTACTTC. Protein: CASSGDMGVETQYF.

This chain uses TRBV29-1 with TRBJ2-7; D possibly corresponds to TRBD1 (5 bases). Germline lookup yields CDR1 SQVTM and CDR2 ANQGSEA. The CDR3 is made up of 13 amino acids. V was shortened by 6 bases and J by 0 bases, with 12 bases between the two germline ends. This chain's CDR3 is CSVETVTSYEQYF. CDR3 DNA: TGCAGCGTAGAGACAGTGACCTCCTACGAGCAGTACTTC.